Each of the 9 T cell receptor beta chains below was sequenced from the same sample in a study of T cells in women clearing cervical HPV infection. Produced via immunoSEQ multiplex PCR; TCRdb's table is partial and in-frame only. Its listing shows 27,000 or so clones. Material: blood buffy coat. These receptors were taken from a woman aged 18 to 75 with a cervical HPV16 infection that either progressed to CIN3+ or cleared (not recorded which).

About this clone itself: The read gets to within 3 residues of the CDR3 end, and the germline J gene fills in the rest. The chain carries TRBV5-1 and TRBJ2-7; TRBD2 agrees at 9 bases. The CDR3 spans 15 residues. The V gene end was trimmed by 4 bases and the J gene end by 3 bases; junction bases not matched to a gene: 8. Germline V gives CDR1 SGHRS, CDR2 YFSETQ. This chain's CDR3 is CASSEASGDFYEQYF. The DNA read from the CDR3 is TGCGCCAGCAGCGAAGCTAGCGGGGACTTCTACGAG.

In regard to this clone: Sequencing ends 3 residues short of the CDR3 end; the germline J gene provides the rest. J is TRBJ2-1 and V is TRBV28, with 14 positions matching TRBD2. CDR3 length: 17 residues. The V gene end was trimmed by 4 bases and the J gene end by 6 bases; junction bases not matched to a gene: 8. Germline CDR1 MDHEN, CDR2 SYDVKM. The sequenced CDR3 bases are TGTGCCAGCAGTTCACTACTGACTAGCGGGAGGGGCAATGAG. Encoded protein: CASSSLLTSGRGNE. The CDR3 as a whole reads CASSSLLTSGRGNEQFF.

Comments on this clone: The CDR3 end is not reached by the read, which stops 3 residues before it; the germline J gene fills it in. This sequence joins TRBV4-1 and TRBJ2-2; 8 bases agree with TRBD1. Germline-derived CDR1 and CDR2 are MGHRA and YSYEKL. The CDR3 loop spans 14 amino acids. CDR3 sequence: CASSPGQEREKLFF. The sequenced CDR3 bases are TGCGCCAGCAGCCCGGGACAGGAGAGGGAAAAG.

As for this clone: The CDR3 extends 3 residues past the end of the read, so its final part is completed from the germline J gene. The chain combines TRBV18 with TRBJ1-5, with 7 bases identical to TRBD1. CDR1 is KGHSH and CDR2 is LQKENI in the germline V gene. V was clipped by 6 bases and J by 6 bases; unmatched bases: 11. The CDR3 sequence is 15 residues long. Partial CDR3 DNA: TGTGCCAGCTCTCGAGACAGGGCGCGGGGTCAGCCC. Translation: CASSRDRARGQP. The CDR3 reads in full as CASSRDRARGQPQHF.

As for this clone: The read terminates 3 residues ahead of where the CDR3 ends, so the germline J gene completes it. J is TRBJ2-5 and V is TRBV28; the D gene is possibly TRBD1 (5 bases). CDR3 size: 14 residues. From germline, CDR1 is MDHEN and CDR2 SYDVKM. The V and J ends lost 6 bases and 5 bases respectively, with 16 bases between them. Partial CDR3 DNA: TGTGCCAGCAGGACGCCCCTAGGGGCCGAGACC. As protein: CASRTPLGAET. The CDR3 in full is CASRTPLGAETQYF.

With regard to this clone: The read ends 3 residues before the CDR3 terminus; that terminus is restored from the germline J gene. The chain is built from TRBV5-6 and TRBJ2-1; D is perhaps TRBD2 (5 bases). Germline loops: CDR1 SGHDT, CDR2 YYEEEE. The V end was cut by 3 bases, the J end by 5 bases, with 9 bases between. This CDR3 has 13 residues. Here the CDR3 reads CASSSDFHNEQFF. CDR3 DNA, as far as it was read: TGTGCCAGCAGCTCGGACTTTCACAATGAG.

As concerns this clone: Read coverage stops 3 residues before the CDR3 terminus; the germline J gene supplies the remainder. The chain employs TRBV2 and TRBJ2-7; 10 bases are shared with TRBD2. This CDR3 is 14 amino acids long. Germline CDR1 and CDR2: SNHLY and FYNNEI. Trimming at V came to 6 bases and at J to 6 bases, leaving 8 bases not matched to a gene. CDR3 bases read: TGTGCCAGCAGACCGACTAGCGGGTCGATCGAG. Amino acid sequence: CASRPTSGSIE. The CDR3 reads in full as CASRPTSGSIEQYF.

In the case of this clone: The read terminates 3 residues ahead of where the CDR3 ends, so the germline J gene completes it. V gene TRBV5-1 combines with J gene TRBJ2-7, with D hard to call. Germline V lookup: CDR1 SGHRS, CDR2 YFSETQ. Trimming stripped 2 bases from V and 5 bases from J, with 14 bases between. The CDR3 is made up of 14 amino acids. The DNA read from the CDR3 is TGCGCCAGCAGCTTCACGGGTGGTGTCAACGAG. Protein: CASSFTGGVNE. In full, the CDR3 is CASSFTGGVNEQYF.

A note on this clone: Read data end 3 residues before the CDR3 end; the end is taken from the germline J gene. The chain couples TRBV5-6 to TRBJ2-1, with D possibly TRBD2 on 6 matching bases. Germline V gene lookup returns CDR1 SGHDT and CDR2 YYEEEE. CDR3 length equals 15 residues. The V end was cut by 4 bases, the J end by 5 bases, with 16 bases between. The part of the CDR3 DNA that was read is TGTGCCAGCAGCCTGATAGCGGTGGTGAACAATGAG. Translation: CASSLIAVVNNE. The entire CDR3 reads CASSLIAVVNNEQFF.